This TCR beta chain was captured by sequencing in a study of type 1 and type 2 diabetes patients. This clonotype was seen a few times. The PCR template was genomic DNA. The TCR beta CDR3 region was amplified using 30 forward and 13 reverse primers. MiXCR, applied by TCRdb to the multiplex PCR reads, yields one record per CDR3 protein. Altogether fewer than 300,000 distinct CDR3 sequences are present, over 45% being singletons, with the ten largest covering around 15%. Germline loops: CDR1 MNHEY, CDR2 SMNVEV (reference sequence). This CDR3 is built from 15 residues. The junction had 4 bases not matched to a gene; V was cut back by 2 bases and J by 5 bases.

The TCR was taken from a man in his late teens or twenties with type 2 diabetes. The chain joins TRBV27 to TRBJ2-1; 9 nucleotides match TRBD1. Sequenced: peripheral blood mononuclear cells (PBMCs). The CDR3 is CASSLRGQGHNEQFF. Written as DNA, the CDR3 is TGTGCCAGCAGTTTAAGGGGACAGGGCCACAATGAGCAGTTCTTC.